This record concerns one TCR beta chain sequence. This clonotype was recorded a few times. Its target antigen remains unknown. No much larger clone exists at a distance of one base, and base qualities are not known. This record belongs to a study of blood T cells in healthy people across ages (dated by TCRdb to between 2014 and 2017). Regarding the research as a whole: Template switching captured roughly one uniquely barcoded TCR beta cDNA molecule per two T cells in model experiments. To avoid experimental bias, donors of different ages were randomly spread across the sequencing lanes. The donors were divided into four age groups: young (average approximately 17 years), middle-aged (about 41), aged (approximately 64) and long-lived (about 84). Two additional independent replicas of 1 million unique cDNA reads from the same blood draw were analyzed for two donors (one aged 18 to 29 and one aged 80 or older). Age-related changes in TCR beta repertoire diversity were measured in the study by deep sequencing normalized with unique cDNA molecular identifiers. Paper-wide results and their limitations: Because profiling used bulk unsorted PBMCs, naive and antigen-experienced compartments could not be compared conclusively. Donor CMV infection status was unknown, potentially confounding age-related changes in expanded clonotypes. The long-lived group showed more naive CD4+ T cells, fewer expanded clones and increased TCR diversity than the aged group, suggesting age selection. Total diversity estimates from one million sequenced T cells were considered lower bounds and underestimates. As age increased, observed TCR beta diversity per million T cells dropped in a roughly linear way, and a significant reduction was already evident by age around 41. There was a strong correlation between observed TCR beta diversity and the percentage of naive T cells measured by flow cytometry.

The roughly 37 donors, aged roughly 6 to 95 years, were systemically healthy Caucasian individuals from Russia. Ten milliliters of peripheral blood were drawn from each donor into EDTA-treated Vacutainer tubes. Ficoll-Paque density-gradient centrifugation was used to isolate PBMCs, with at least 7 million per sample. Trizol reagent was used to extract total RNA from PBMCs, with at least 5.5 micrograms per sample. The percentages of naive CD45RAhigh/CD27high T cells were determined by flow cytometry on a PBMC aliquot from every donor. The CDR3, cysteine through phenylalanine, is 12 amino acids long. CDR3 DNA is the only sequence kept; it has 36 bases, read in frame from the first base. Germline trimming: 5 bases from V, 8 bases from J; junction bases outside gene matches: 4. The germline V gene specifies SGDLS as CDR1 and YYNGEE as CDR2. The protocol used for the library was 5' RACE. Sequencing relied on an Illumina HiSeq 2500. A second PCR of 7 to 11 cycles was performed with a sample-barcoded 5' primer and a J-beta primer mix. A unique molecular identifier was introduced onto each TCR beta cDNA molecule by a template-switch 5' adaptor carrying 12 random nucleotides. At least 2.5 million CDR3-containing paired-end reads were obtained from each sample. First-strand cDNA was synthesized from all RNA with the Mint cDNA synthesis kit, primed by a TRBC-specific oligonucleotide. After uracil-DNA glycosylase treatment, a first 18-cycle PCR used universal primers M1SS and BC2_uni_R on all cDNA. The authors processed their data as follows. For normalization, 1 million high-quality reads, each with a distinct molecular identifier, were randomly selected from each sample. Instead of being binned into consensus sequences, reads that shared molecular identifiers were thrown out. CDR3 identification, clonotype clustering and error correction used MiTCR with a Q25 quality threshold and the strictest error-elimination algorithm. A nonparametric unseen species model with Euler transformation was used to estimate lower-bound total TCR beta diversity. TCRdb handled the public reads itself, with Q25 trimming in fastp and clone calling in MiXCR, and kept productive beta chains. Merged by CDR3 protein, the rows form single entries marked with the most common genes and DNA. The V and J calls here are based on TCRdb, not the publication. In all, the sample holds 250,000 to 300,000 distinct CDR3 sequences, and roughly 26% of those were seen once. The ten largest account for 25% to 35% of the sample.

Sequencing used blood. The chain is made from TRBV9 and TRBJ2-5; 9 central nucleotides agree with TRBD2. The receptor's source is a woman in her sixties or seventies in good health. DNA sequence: TGTGCCAGCAGTAATAGCGGGAGCACCCAGTACTTC. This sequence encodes CASSNSGSTQYF.